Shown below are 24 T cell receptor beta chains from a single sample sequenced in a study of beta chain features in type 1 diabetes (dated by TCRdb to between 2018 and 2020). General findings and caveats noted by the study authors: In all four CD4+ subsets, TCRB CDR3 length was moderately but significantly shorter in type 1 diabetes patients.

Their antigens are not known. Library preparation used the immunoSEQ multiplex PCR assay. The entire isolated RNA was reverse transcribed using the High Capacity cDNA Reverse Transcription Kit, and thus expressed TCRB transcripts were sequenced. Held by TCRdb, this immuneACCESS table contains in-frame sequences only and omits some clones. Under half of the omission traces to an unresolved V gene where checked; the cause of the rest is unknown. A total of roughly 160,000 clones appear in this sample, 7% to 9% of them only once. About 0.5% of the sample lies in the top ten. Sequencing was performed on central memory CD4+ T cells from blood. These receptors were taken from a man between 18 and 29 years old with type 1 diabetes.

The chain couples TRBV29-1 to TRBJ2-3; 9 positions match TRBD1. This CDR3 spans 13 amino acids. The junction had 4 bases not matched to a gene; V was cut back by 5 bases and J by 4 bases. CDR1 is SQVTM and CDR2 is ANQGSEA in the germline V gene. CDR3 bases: TGCAGCGTTTGGGACAGGGCATCAGATACGCAGTATTTT. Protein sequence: CSVWDRASDTQYF.

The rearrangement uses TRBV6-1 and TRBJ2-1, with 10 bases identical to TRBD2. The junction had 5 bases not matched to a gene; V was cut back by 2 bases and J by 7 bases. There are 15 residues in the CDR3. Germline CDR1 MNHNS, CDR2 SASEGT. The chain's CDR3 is CASSESSSGRNEQFF. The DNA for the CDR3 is TGTGCCAGCAGTGAAAGTAGTAGCGGGAGGAATGAGCAGTTCTTC.

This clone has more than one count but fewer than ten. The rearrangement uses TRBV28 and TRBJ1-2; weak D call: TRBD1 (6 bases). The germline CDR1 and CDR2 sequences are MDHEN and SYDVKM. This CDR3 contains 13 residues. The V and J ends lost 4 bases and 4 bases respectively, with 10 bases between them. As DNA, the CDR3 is TGTGCCAGCAGTTCGGGACACCTCTATGGCTACACCTTC. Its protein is CASSSGHLYGYTF.

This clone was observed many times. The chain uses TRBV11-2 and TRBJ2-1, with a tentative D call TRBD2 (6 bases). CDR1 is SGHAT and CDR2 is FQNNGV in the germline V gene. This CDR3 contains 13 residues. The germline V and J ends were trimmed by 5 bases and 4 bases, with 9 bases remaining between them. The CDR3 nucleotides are TGTGCCAGCAGCCTGGGACTTTACAATGAGCAGTTCTTC. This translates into CASSLGLYNEQFF.

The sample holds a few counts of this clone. The CDR3 reads CASSDLPGSYEQYF. The CDR3 DNA sequence: TGTGCCAGCAGTGATCTACCGGGCTCCTACGAGCAGTACTTC. This chain links TRBV2 with TRBJ2-7; D is unclear. CDR1 is SNHLY, CDR2 FYNNEI, per germline. This CDR3 is built from 14 residues. Trimming took 3 bases from V and 0 from J, leaving 9 bases between them.

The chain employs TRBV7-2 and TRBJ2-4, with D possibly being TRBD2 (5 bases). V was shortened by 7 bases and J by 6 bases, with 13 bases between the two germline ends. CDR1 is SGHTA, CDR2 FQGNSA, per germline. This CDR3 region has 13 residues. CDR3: CASNMAEGNIQYF. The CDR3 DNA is TGTGCCAGCAACATGGCCGAGGGAAACATTCAGTACTTC.

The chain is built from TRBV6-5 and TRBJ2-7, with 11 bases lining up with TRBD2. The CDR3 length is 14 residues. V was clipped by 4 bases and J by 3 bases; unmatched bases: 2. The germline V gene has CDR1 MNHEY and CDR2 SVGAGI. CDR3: CASSSSGRIYEQYF. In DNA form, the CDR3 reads TGTGCCAGCAGTTCTAGCGGGAGGATCTACGAGCAGTACTTC.

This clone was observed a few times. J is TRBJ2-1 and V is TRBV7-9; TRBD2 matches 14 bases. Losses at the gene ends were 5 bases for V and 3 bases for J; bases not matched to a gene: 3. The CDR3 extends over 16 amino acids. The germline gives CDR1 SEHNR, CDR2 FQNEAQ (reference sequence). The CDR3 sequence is CASSGGLAGDYNEQFF. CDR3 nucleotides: TGTGCCAGCAGCGGGGGACTAGCGGGGGACTACAATGAGCAGTTCTTC.

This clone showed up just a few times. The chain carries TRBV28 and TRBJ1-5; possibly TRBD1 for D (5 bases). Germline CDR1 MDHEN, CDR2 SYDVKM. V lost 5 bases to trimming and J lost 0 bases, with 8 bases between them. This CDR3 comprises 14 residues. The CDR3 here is CASSPTVSNQPQHF. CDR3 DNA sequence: TGTGCCAGCAGTCCGACAGTTAGCAATCAGCCCCAGCATTTT.

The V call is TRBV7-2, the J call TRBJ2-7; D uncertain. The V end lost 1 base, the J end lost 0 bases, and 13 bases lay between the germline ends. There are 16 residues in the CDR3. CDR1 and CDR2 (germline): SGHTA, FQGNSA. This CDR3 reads CASSLVLTLSSYEQYF. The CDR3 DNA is TGTGCCAGCAGCTTAGTACTTACTCTTAGCTCCTACGAGCAGTACTTC. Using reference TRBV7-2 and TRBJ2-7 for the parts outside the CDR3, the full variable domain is GAGVSQSPSNKVTEKGKDVELRCDPISGHTALYWYRQSLGQGLEFLIYFQGNSAPDKSGLPSDRFSAERTGGSVSTLTIQRTQQEDSAVYLCASSLVLTLSSYEQYFGPGTRLTVT.

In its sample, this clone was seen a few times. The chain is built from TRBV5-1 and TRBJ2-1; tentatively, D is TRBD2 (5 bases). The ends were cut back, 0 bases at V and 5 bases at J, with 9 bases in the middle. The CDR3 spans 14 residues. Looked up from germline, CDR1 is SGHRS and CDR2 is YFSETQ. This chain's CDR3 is CASSLAKTNNEQFF. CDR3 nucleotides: TGCGCCAGCAGCTTGGCCAAGACTAACAATGAGCAGTTCTTC. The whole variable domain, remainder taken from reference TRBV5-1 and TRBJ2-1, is KAGVTQTPRYLIKTRGQQVTLSCSPISGHRSVSWYQQTPGQGLQFLFEYFSETQRNKGNFPGRFSGRQFSNSRSEMNVSTLELGDSALYLCASSLAKTNNEQFFGPGTRLTVL.

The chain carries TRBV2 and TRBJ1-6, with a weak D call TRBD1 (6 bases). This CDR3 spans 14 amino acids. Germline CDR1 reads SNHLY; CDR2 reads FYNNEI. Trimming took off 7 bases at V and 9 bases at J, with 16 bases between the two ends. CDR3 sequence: CASNPQGLASPLHF. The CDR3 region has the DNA TGTGCCAGCAACCCACAGGGCTTGGCTTCACCCCTCCACTTT.

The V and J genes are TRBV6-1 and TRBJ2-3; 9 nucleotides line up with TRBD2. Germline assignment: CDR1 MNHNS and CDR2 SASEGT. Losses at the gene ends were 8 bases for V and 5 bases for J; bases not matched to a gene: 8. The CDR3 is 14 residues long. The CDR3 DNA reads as TGTGCCAGCGCCCTAGCGGGAAGGGGAGATACGCAGTATTTT. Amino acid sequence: CASALAGRGDTQYF.

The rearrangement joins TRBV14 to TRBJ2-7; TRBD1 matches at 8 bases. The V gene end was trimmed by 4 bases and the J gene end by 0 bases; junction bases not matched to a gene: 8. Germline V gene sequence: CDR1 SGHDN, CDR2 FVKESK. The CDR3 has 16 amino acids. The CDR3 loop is CASSPFKGQASYEQYF. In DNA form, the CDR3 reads TGTGCCAGCAGCCCCTTCAAGGGACAGGCCTCCTACGAGCAGTACTTC.

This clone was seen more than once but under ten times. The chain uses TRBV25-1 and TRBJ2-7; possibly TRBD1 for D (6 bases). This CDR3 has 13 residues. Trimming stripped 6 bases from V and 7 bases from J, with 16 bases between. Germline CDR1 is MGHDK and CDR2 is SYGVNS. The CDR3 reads CASRYRETAEQYF. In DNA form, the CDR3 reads TGTGCCAGCAGGTACAGGGAGACGGCGGAGCAGTACTTC.

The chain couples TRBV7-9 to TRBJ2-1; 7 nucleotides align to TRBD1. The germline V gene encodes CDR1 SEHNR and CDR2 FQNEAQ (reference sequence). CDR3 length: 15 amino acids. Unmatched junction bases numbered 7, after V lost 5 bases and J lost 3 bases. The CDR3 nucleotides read TGTGCCAGCAGCCCCAGGGACAGCGTCTACAATGAGCAGTTCTTC. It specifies CASSPRDSVYNEQFF.

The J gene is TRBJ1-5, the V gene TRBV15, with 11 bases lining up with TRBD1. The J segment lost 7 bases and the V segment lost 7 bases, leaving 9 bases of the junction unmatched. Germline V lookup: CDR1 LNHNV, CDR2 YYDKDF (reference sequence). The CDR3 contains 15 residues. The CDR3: CATKGQGVPGQPQHF. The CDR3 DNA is TGTGCCACCAAGGGACAGGGGGTGCCCGGCCAGCCCCAGCATTTT.

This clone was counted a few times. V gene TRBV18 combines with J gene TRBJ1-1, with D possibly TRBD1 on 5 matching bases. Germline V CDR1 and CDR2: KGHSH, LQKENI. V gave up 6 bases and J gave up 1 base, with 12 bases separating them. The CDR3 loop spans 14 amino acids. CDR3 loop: CASSTNGGNTEAFF. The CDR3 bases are TGTGCCAGCTCCACCAACGGGGGGAACACTGAAGCTTTCTTT.

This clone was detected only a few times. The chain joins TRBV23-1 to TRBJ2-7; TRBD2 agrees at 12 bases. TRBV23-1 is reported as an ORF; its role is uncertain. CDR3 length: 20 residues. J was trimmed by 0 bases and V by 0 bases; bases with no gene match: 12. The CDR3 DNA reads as TGCGCCAGCAGTCAATCGAAGGAAACTAGCGGGAGGCCTAGCTCCTACGAGCAGTACTTC. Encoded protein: CASSQSKETSGRPSSYEQYF.

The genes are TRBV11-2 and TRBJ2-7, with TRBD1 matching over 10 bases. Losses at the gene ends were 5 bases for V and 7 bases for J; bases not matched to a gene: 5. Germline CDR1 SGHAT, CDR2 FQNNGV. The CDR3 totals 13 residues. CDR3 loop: CASSRGQGREQYF. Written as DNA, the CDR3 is TGTGCCAGCAGCCGGGGACAGGGGAGGGAGCAGTACTTC.

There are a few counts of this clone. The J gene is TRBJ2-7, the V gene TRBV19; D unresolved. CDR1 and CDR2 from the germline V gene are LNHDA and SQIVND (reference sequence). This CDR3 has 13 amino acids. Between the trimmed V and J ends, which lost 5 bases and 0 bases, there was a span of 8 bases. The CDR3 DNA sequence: TGTGCCAGTAGTCCCGCCAGCTCCTACGAGCAGTACTTC. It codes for CASSPASSYEQYF.

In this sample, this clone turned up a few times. The chain's CDR3 is CASRIESGSSYNEQFF. Written as DNA, the CDR3 is TGTGCCAGCAGGATAGAAAGCGGGAGCTCCTACAATGAGCAGTTCTTC. The chain joins TRBV7-6 to TRBJ2-1; 8 nucleotides align to TRBD2. The germline CDR1 and CDR2 sequences are SGHVS and FNYEAQ. This CDR3 spans 16 amino acids. Trimming took 6 bases from V and 0 from J; bases not matched to a gene: 7. Full variable domain (rest looked up from reference TRBV7-6 and TRBJ2-1): GAGVSQSPRYKVTKRGQDVALRCDPISGHVSLYWYRQALGQGPEFLTYFNYEAQQDKSGLPNDRFSAERPEGSISTLTIQRTEQRDSAMYRCASRIESGSSYNEQFFGPGTRLTVL.

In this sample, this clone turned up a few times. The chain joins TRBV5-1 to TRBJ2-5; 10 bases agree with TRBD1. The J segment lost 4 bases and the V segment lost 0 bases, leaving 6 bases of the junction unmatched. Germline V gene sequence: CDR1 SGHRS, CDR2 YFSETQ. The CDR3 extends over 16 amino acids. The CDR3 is CASSLAGQGTRETQYF. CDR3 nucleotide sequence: TGCGCCAGCAGCTTGGCGGGACAGGGGACTCGAGAGACCCAGTACTTC.

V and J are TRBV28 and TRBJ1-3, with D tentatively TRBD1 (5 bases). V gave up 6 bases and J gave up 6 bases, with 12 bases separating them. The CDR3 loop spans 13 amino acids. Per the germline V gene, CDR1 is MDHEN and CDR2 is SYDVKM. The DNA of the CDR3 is TGTGCCAGCAGCCTCGGACACGAAAACACCATATATTTT. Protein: CASSLGHENTIYF.